This T cell receptor beta chain was observed in a study of shared clonotypes between healthy human individuals. Turning to the study itself: Researchers drew samples from two women and a few men aged 18 to 49.

Details on this clone: Its antigen is unknown.

Findings and caveats of the study: For sorted subsets, rarefaction showed incomplete sequencing despite large depth. Donor scarcity curtailed the genetic and exposure-history diversity represented herein.

V shed 1 base and J shed 3 bases, with 4 bases lying between them. Looked up from germline, CDR1 is MGHRA and CDR2 is YSYEKL. The CDR3 loop spans 14 amino acids. Sequenced by immunoSEQ multiplex PCR; TCRdb stores in-frame clones only, minus some. Of about 820,000 clones listed, 80% to 95% are singletons. The naive CD8 fraction comprised CD45RO-negative cells positively selected for CCR7 and excluded terminally differentiated effector memory CD45RA+ cells. Adult Caucasians living in Nashville, Tennessee made up all of the donors. Sample: naive CD8+ T cells sorted from blood. This TCR came from a man in his thirties or forties in good health. The chain is built from TRBV4-1 and TRBJ2-6, with D unresolved. CDR3 sequence: CASSQALGANVLTF. The CDR3 DNA reads as TGCGCCAGCAGCCAAGCTCTTGGGGCCAACGTCCTGACTTTC.